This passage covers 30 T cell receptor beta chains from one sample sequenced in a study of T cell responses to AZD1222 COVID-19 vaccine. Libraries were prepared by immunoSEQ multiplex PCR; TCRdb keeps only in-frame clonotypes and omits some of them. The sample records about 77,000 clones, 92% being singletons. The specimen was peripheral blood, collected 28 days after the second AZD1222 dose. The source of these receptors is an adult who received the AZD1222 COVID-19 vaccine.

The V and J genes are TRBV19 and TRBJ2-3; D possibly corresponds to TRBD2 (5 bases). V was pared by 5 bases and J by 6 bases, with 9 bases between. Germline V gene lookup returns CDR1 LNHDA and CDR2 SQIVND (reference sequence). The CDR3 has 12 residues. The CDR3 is CASSSWRDTQYF. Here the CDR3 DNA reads TGTGCCAGTAGTTCGTGGAGGGATACGCAGTATTTT.

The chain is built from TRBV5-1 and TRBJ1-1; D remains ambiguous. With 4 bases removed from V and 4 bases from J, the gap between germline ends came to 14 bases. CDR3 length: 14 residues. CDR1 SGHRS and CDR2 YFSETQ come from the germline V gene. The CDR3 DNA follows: TGCGCCAGCAGCCGTGTATCTGGGAGCACTGAAGCTTTCTTT. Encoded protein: CASSRVSGSTEAFF.

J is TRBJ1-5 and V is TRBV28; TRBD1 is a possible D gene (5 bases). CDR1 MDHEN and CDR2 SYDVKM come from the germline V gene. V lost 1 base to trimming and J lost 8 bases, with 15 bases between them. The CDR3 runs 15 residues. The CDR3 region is CASSLLVGGLEPQHF. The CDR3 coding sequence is TGTGCCAGCAGTTTATTAGTTGGGGGGTTGGAGCCCCAGCATTTT.

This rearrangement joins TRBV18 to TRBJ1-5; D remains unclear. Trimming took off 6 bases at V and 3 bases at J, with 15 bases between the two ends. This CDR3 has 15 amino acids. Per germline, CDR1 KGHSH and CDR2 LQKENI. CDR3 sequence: CASSSAPNDNQPQHF. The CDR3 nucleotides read TGTGCCAGCTCGAGTGCCCCGAATGACAATCAGCCCCAGCATTTT.

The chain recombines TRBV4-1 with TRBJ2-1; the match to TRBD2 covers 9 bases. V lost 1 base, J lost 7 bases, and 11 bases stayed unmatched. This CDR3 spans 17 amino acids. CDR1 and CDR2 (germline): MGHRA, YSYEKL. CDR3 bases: TGCGCCAGCAGCCAAGGCCCGGCGCGCGGGAGGGCAAATGAGCAGTTCTTC. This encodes CASSQGPARGRANEQFF.

The CDR3 region is CASSSGLGQYF. CDR3 coding DNA: TGTGCCAGCAGTTCGGGTTTGGGGCAGTACTTC. The chain employs TRBV28 and TRBJ2-7; no clear D gene. This CDR3 has 11 amino acids. The V end lost 4 bases, the J end lost 9 bases, and 10 bases lay between the germline ends. Germline CDR1 reads MDHEN; CDR2 reads SYDVKM.

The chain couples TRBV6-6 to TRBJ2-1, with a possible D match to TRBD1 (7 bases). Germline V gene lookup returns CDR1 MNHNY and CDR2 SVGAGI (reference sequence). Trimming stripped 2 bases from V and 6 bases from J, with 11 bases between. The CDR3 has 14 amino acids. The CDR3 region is CASSYGQGGNEQFF. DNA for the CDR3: TGTGCCAGCAGTTACGGGCAGGGGGGCAATGAGCAGTTCTTC.

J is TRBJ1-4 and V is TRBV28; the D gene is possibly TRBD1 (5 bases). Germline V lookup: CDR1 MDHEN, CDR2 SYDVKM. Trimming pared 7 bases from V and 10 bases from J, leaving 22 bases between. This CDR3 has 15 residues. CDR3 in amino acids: CASTTLIGGEGKLFF. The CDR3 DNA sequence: TGTGCCAGCACCACTCTGATCGGGGGGGAAGGAAAACTGTTTTTT.

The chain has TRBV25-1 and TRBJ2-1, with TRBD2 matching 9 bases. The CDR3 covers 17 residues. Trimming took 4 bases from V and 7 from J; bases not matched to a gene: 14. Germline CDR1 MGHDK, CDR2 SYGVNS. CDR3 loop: CASSVLGTAGGENEQFF. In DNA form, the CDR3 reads TGTGCCAGCAGTGTGCTAGGGACGGCGGGAGGGGAAAATGAGCAGTTCTTC.

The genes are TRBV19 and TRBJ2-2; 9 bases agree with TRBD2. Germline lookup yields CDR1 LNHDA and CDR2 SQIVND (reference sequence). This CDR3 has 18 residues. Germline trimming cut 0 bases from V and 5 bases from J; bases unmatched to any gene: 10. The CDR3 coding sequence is TGTGCCAGTAGTATAGATCGGGGAGCGGGAGGTTTAACCGGGGAGCTGTTTTTT. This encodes CASSIDRGAGGLTGELFF.

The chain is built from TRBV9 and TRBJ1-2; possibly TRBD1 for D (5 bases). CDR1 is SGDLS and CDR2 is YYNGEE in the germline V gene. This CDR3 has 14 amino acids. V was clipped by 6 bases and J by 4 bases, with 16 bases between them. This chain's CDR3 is CASIQGNGGYGYTF. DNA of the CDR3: TGTGCCAGCATCCAGGGTAATGGAGGCTATGGCTACACCTTC.

The CDR3, as DNA: TGTGCCAGCAGTTCACAGGGGAACACAGATACGCAGTATTTT. Encoded protein: CASSSQGNTDTQYF. The genes are TRBV27 and TRBJ2-3; the match to TRBD1 covers 7 bases. J gave up 2 bases and V 4 bases, and 3 bases lay outside the gene matches. This CDR3 is 14 amino acids long. Germline V lookup: CDR1 MNHEY, CDR2 SMNVEV (reference sequence).

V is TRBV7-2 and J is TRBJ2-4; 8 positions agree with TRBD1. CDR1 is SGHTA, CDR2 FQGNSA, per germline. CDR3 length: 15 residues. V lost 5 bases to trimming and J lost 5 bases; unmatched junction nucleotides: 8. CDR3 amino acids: CASSARTGNQNIQYF. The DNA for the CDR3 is TGTGCCAGCAGCGCCAGGACAGGGAATCAAAACATTCAGTACTTC. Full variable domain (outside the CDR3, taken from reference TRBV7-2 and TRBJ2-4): GAGVSQSPSNKVTEKGKDVELRCDPISGHTALYWYRQSLGQGLEFLIYFQGNSAPDKSGLPSDRFSAERTGGSVSTLTIQRTQQEDSAVYLCASSARTGNQNIQYFGAGTRLSVL.

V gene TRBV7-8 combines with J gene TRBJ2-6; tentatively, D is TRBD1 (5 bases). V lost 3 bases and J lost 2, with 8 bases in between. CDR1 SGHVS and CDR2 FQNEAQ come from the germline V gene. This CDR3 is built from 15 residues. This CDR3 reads CASSFGRAGANVLTF. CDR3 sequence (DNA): TGTGCCAGCAGCTTTGGCAGGGCTGGGGCCAACGTCCTGACTTTC.

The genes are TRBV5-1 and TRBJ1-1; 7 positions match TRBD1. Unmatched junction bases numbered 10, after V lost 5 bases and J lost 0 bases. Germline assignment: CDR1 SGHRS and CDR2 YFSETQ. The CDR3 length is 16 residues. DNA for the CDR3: TGCGCCAGCAGTTCGTACAGGGGCTGGATGAACACTGAAGCTTTCTTT. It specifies CASSSYRGWMNTEAFF.

CDR3 amino acids: CAIRRPSGGVDGYTF. The CDR3 nucleotides read TGTGCCATCAGGAGGCCTTCTGGAGGCGTCGATGGCTACACCTTC. The chain combines TRBV10-3 with TRBJ1-2, with D hard to call. The CDR3 runs to 15 residues. Deletions cut 6 bases from V and 6 bases from J, with 20 bases between. Germline V CDR1 and CDR2: ENHRY, SYGVKD.

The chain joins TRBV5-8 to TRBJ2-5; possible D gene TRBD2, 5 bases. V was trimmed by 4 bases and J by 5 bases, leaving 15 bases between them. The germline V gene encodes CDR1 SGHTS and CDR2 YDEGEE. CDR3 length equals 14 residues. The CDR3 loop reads CASSPGGLWETQYF. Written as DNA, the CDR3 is TGTGCCAGCAGCCCTGGCGGGTTATGGGAGACCCAGTACTTC.

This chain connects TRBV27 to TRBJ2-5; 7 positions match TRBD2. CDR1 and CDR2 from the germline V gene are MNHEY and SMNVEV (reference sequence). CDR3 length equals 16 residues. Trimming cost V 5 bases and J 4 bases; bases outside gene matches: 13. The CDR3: CASSPSTSLARETQYF. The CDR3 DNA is TGTGCCAGCAGTCCCTCGACTAGCCTTGCTAGAGAGACCCAGTACTTC.

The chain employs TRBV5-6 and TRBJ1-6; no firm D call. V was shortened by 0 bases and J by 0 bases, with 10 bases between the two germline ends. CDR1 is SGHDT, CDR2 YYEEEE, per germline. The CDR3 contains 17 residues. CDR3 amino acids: CASSLVETRSYNSPLHF. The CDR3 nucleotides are TGTGCCAGCAGCTTGGTTGAAACACGCTCCTATAATTCACCCCTCCACTTT.

CDR3: CASSLGGAGNTIYF. The CDR3 nucleotides are TGTGCCAGCAGCCTCGGGGGAGCAGGAAACACCATATATTTT. The chain carries TRBV6-6 and TRBJ1-3; TRBD1 might be the D (5 bases). There are 14 residues in the CDR3. Deletions cut 6 bases from V and 4 bases from J, with 13 bases between. The germline gives CDR1 MNHNY, CDR2 SVGAGI (reference sequence).

As DNA, the CDR3 is TGTGCCAGCTCATCAACTGAAGCTTTCTTT. This codes for CASSSTEAFF. The J gene is TRBJ1-1, the V gene TRBV18, with D hard to call. Germline loops: CDR1 KGHSH, CDR2 LQKENI. Trimming cost V 5 bases and J 5 bases, with 3 bases left between them. The CDR3 spans 10 residues.

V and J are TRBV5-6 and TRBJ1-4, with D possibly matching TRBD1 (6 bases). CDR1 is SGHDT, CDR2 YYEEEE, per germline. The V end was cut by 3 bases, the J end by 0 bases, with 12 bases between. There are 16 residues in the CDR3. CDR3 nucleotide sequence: TGTGCCAGCAGCTCTTATAGGACAGCAACTAATGAAAAACTGTTTTTT. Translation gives CASSSYRTATNEKLFF.

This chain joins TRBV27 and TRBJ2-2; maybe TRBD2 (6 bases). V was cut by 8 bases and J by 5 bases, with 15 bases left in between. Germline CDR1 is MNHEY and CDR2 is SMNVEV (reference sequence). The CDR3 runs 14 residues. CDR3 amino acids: CASSAGRWTGELFF. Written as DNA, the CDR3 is TGTGCCAGCTCTGCGGGACGGTGGACCGGGGAGCTGTTTTTT.

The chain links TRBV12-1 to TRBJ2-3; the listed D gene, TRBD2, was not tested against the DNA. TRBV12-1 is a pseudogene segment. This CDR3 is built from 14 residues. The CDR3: CASLTTSGWGTQYF. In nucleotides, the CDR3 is TGTGCCAGCCTAACGACTAGCGGTTGGGGTACGCAGTATTTT.

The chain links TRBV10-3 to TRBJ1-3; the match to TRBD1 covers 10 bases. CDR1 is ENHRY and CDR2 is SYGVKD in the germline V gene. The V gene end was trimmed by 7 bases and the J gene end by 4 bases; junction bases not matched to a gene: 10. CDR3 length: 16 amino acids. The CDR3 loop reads CAIIPNPGQGGNTIYF. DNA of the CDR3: TGTGCCATCATTCCAAATCCGGGACAGGGGGGAAACACCATATATTTT.

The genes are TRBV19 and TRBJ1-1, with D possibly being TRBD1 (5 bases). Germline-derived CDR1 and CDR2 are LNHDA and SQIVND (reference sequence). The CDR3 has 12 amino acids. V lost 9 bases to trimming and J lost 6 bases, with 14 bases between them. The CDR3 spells CASRDPKAEAFF. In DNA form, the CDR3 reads TGTGCCAGCCGGGACCCGAAGGCTGAAGCTTTCTTT.

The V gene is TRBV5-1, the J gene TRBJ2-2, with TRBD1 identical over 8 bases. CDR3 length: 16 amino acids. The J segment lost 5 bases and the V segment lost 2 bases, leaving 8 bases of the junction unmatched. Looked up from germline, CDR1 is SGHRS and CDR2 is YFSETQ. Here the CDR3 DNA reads TGCGCCAGCAGCTTCGTTCCGGACAGGGCGACCGGGGAGCTGTTTTTT. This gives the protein CASSFVPDRATGELFF.

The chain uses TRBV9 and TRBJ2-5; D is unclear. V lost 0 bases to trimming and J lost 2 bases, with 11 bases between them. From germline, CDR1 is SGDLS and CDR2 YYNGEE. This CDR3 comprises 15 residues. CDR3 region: CASSVGFLGQETQYF. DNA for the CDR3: TGTGCCAGCAGCGTAGGATTTCTGGGGCAAGAGACCCAGTACTTC.

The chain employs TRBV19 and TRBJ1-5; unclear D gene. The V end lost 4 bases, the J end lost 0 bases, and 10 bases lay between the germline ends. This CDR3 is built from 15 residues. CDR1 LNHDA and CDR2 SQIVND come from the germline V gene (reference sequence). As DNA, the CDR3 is TGTGCCAGTAGTACGTCAGCGGGTAGCAATCAGCCCCAGCATTTT. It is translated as CASSTSAGSNQPQHF.

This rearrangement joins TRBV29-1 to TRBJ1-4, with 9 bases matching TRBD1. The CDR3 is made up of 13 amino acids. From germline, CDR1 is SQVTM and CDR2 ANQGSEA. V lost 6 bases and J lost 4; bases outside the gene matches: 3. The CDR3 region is CSVRQGGNEKLFF. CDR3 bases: TGCAGCGTAAGACAGGGGGGTAATGAAAAACTGTTTTTT. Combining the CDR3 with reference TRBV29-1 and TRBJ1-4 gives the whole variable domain SAVISQKPSRDICQRGTSLTIQCQVDSQVTMMFWYRQQPGQSLTLIATANQGSEATYESGFVIDKFPISRPNLTFSTLTVSNMSPEDSSIYLCSVRQGGNEKLFFGSGTQLSVL.